This T cell receptor (beta chain) derives from a study of blood T cell repertoires in COVID-19. Study-wide context: Acute and convalescent COVID-19 samples came from the United States, Italy and Spain.

The CDR3 is made up of 16 amino acids. Germline lookup yields CDR1 MGHRA and CDR2 YSYEKL. With 1 base clipped from V and 8 bases from J, the junction kept 6 bases outside the gene matches. Study processing details: Nucleated cell counts were estimated from reference gene primer amplification. Sequenced by immunoSEQ multiplex PCR; TCRdb stores in-frame clones only, minus some. V and J calls and clone size are copied from that table; D and trimming were computed from the DNA. There are 300,000 or so clones in the sample; about 88% occur only once, and more than 1% lies in the top ten. This sequence originates from a woman aged 30 to 39 who had recovered from COVID-19. Specimen: PBMCs or T cells enriched from blood (not recorded which). The V call is TRBV4-1, the J call TRBJ2-1; TRBD2 matches 12 bases. DNA for the CDR3: TGCGCCAGCAGCCAAGCGGCTAGCGGGGGGGACGATGAGCAGTTCTTC. This codes for CASSQAASGGDDEQFF.